This T cell receptor (beta chain) derives from a study of CD8 T cells in ankylosing spondylitis. Looked up from germline, CDR1 is SQVTM and CDR2 is ANQGSEA. CDR3 length: 14 amino acids. Unmatched junction bases numbered 11, after V lost 6 bases and J lost 7 bases. This clonotype was seen repeatedly, ten times or more. TCRdb fed the 5' RACE reads into MiXCR, producing one record per CDR3 protein. The table shows more than 100,000 distinct CDR3 sequences, with roughly an eighth occurring only once. The sample comprised blood, either unsorted or a sorted T cell fraction (not recorded which). The TCR sequence derives from a female donor with ankylosing spondylitis or in good health (not recorded which). The chain joins TRBV29-1 to TRBJ2-2, with 7 nucleotides matching TRBD2. CDR3 sequence reads: CSVVAGSGGGELFF. The CDR3 DNA reads as TGCAGCGTCGTAGCGGGTTCCGGGGGCGGGGAGCTGTTTTTT.